One and the same sample provided the 18 T cell receptor beta chains below, sequenced in a study of OX40 agonist ivuxolimab in advanced cancers. The protocol used for the library was the immunoSEQ multiplex PCR assay. This is the immuneACCESS table as TCRdb keeps it, with only in-frame sequences that have V and J called. A part of the clones is gone; compared with another copy, unresolved V genes explain less than half, and the rest is unexplained. The sample table records fewer than 70,000 clones; about nine tenths of these occur just once. Around 2.1% of the sample rests with the top ten. The input for sequencing was CD4+ or CD8+ T cells sorted from blood, taken in a trial of the OX40 agonist ivuxolimab. The source of these receptors is an adult with an advanced solid tumor such as melanoma, head and neck, liver or kidney cancer.

For the CDR3, the DNA is TGTGCCAGCAGCGCCGGGACAGGGTCCTGGCTGAGGGACGGGGAGCTGTTTTTT. Amino acids: CASSAGTGSWLRDGELFF. The chain carries TRBV2 and TRBJ2-2; 9 positions match TRBD1. Germline V gene lookup returns CDR1 SNHLY and CDR2 FYNNEI. After removal of 6 bases from V and 7 bases from J, the junction contained 18 bases not matched to a gene. The CDR3 covers 18 residues.

This sequence joins TRBV2 and TRBJ2-2; no firm D call. Trimming removed 5 bases from V and 7 bases from J, with 11 bases in between. Germline loops: CDR1 SNHLY, CDR2 FYNNEI. CDR3 length equals 13 residues. As DNA, the CDR3 is TGTGCCAGCAGTTCTACCCTCGGCGGGGAGCTGTTTTTT. Its protein product is CASSSTLGGELFF.

This clone was observed a few times. This sequence joins TRBV5-4 and TRBJ2-5; D possibly uses TRBD1 or TRBD2 (7 bases each). CDR3 length equals 15 residues. Germline values: CDR1 SGHNT, CDR2 YYREEE (reference sequence). V dropped 4 bases and J dropped 1 base, with 14 bases sitting between them. The CDR3 reads CASSSGTATQETQYF. In nucleotides, the CDR3 is TGTGCCAGCAGCAGCGGGACAGCCACCCAAGAGACCCAGTACTTC.

The CDR3 is CASSRGIPGTFYEQYF. The CDR3 bases are TGTGCCAGCAGCCGTGGGATTCCCGGGACTTTCTACGAGCAGTACTTC. V is TRBV7-2 and J is TRBJ2-7; possibly TRBD2 for D (6 bases). Germline V gives CDR1 SGHTA, CDR2 FQGNSA. V was pared by 5 bases and J by 3 bases, with 20 bases between. CDR3 length: 16 residues.

The J gene is TRBJ1-2, the V gene TRBV29-1, with D possibly matching TRBD1 (5 bases). V lost 4 bases and J lost 10, with 19 bases in between. The CDR3 spans 13 residues. In germline, CDR1 is SQVTM, CDR2 ANQGSEA. Written as DNA, the CDR3 is TGCAGCGTTGCCCTGGGACTACAGAGGAACTACACCTTC. Its protein is CSVALGLQRNYTF.

The chain combines TRBV6-5 with TRBJ1-6; 8 bases fit TRBD1. V trimming: 6 bases; J trimming: 5 bases; junction bases outside the gene matches: 6. Per germline, CDR1 MNHEY and CDR2 SVGAGI. The CDR3 sequence is 15 residues long. CDR3 nucleotide sequence: TGTGCCAGCAGCCGGGACAGGAAACATAATTCACCCCTCCACTTT. It codes for CASSRDRKHNSPLHF.

The chain has TRBV11-3 and TRBJ2-3, with D perhaps TRBD1 or TRBD2 (5 bases each). Germline V gives CDR1 SGHNT, CDR2 YENEEA. V gave up 3 bases and J gave up 0 bases, with 7 bases separating them. The CDR3 consists of 14 residues. The CDR3 loop reads CASSLGRSTDTQYF. Written as DNA, the CDR3 is TGTGCCAGCAGCTTGGGACGGAGCACAGATACGCAGTATTTT.

The gene calls are TRBV9 and TRBJ2-2; D might be TRBD2 (5 bases). Trimming took 0 bases from V and 0 from J, leaving 15 bases between them. CDR1 is SGDLS, CDR2 YYNGEE, per germline. The CDR3 is 18 amino acids. CDR3 sequence: CASSVDLGLTSNTGELFF. As DNA, the CDR3 is TGTGCCAGCAGCGTAGATCTCGGACTCACTTCGAACACCGGGGAGCTGTTTTTT.

J is TRBJ2-2 and V is TRBV19; the D gene is possibly TRBD2 (5 bases). This CDR3 region has 16 residues. Between the trimmed V and J ends, which lost 6 bases and 2 bases, there was a span of 16 bases. Germline V gene lookup returns CDR1 LNHDA and CDR2 SQIVND (reference sequence). The CDR3 sequence is CASSWVGSGNTGELFF. The DNA of the CDR3 is TGTGCCAGTAGCTGGGTGGGCAGCGGAAACACCGGGGAGCTGTTTTTT.

This chain uses TRBV18 with TRBJ2-1; possibly TRBD1 or TRBD2 for D (6 bases each). CDR3 length: 15 residues. Trimming took off 3 bases at V and 4 bases at J, with 13 bases between the two ends. Looked up from germline, CDR1 is KGHSH and CDR2 is LQKENI. The CDR3 sequence: CASSPKGGPYNEQFF. CDR3 DNA sequence: TGTGCCAGCTCACCTAAAGGGGGGCCGTACAATGAGCAGTTCTTC.

This clone occurred once. The chain has TRBV5-1 and TRBJ2-7; D is uncertain. Germline V gene sequence: CDR1 SGHRS, CDR2 YFSETQ. The length of the CDR3 is 15 residues. V lost 4 bases to trimming and J lost 3 bases, with 17 bases between them. This CDR3 is CASSPVAGDYYEQYF. The CDR3 coding sequence is TGCGCCAGCAGCCCCGTGGCCGGAGATTACTACGAGCAGTACTTC.

Regarding this clone: Distinct nucleotide sequences in the sample also encode this CDR3. The rearrangement uses TRBV5-1 and TRBJ2-3; D ambiguous. Trimming shortened V by 2 bases and J by 0 bases, and 1 base separated the two germline ends. Germline V lookup: CDR1 SGHRS, CDR2 YFSETQ. The CDR3 loop spans 12 amino acids. For the CDR3, the DNA is TGCGCCAGCAGCTTAAGCACAGATACGCAGTATTTT. It yields the protein CASSLSTDTQYF.

This sequence joins TRBV15 and TRBJ2-5; 9 nucleotides match TRBD1. This CDR3 contains 16 residues. Germline-derived CDR1 and CDR2 are LNHNV and YYDKDF (reference sequence). With V trimmed by 0 bases and J by 9 bases, 11 bases remained unmatched. The CDR3 region is CATSRDTTGGQLAQYF. Here the CDR3 DNA reads TGTGCCACCAGCAGAGATACGACAGGGGGTCAGTTGGCCCAGTACTTC. The full variable domain, in which reference TRBV15 and TRBJ2-5 provide the parts outside the CDR3, is DAMVIQNPRYQVTQFGKPVTLSCSQTLNHNVMYWYQQKSSQAPKLLFHYYDKDFNNEADTPDNFQSRRPNTSFCFLDIRSPGLGDTAMYLCATSRDTTGGQLAQYFGPGTRLLVL.

The gene calls are TRBV5-5 and TRBJ2-5; D remains ambiguous. Germline CDR1 and CDR2: SGHKS and YYEKEE (reference sequence). The length of the CDR3 is 14 residues. The V and J ends lost 1 base and 0 bases respectively, with 7 bases between them. CDR3 loop: CASSLSINQETQYF. For the CDR3, the DNA is TGTGCCAGCAGCTTGAGTATCAACCAAGAGACCCAGTACTTC.

Here the CDR3 DNA reads TGTGCCAGCAGCTTATCACACACCGGGGAGCTGTTTTTT. Amino acids: CASSLSHTGELFF. The V gene is TRBV11-2, the J gene TRBJ2-2; D ambiguous. CDR3 length equals 13 residues. Trimming removed 2 bases at V and 3 bases at J, with 4 bases between. Germline V gives CDR1 SGHAT, CDR2 FQNNGV.

This rearrangement joins TRBV4-3 to TRBJ1-1; D unresolved. Germline CDR1 and CDR2: LGHNA and YSLEER. With 0 bases removed from V and 4 bases from J, the gap between germline ends came to 12 bases. This CDR3 region has 15 residues. CDR3 DNA sequence: TGCGCCAGCAGCCAAGATCGGGGTCTAGGCACTGAAGCTTTCTTT. This gives the protein CASSQDRGLGTEAFF.

This clone was observed once. V and J are TRBV29-1 and TRBJ2-3; 8 nucleotides line up with TRBD1. The length of the CDR3 is 15 residues. V was clipped by 1 base and J by 3 bases; unmatched bases: 6. CDR1 is SQVTM, CDR2 ANQGSEA, per germline. CDR3 sequence (DNA): TGCAGCGTTGAAGGCGCCCAGGGGGCAACAGATACGCAGTATTTT. Its translation: CSVEGAQGATDTQYF.

The rearrangement links TRBV5-1 to TRBJ2-7, with TRBD2 identical over 11 bases. V lost 0 bases and J lost 0; bases outside the gene matches: 2. The CDR3 totals 16 residues. Per the germline V gene, CDR1 is SGHRS and CDR2 is YFSETQ. CDR3 sequence reads: CASSLGTSGPSYEQYF. The CDR3 nucleotides read TGCGCCAGCAGCTTGGGGACTAGCGGGCCCTCCTACGAGCAGTACTTC.